These T cell receptor beta chains were read from a single sample in a study of blood T cell repertoires in COVID-19. Produced via immunoSEQ multiplex PCR; TCRdb's table is partial and in-frame only. The sample lists about 260,000 clones; about nine tenths were seen once. Sequencing input: peripheral blood. All receptors come from a man in his sixties who had recovered from COVID-19. CDR3s include the opening cysteine and the closing phenylalanine or tryptophan. Fields, in order: J gene, D gene, V gene, clone size, CDR3 DNA, CDR3 protein. The D gene is left open where the match is weak. Rows give clone size only sometimes, using once, few, many, or a class for an expanded clone.

j_gene: TRBJ1-2
d_gene: TRBD1
v_gene: TRBV5-4
abundance: -
CDR3nt: TGTGCCAGCAGCTTCCGGACAGGGGGAGGGGGCTACACCTTC
CDR3aa: CASSFRTGGGGYTF

j_gene: TRBJ2-7
d_gene: TRBD2
v_gene: TRBV5-1
abundance: few
CDR3nt: TGCGCCAGCAGCTTGGTTCTGGGGTCAGCGGGACTATACGAGCAGTACTTC
CDR3aa: CASSLVLGSAGLYEQYF

j_gene: TRBJ1-5
d_gene: -
v_gene: TRBV7-2
abundance: few
CDR3nt: TGTGCCAGCAGCTCACCCGGACTTGAGAAGCCCCAGCATTTT
CDR3aa: CASSSPGLEKPQHF

j_gene: TRBJ2-7
d_gene: TRBD1
v_gene: TRBV5-1
abundance: once
CDR3nt: TGCGCCAGCAGCTTGGGACAGGGGTCATCCTACGAGCAGTACTTC
CDR3aa: CASSLGQGSSYEQYF

j_gene: TRBJ2-7
d_gene: TRBD1
v_gene: TRBV9
abundance: once
CDR3nt: TGTGCCAGCAGCCCAGAACGGGGGACAGGGAACTACGAGCAGTACTTC
CDR3aa: CASSPERGTGNYEQYF

j_gene: TRBJ1-2
d_gene: -
v_gene: TRBV27
abundance: once
CDR3nt: TGTGCCACCTCCCCGGCAGGCTTATTTTATGGCTACACCTTC
CDR3aa: CATSPAGLFYGYTF

j_gene: TRBJ2-7
d_gene: -
v_gene: TRBV19
abundance: -
CDR3nt: TGTGCCAGTAGTATAGCTGGACAGTCCTCCTACGAGCAGTACTTC
CDR3aa: CASSIAGQSSYEQYF

j_gene: TRBJ1-6
d_gene: -
v_gene: TRBV11-1
abundance: -
CDR3nt: TGTGCCAGCAGCCTAGGGGACTCTAAAAATTCACCCCTCCACTTT
CDR3aa: CASSLGDSKNSPLHF

j_gene: TRBJ2-3
d_gene: TRBD1
v_gene: TRBV14
abundance: -
CDR3nt: TGTGCCAGCAGCCAAACCGACAGGGGAGCAGATACGCAGTATTTT
CDR3aa: CASSQTDRGADTQYF

j_gene: TRBJ1-3
d_gene: -
v_gene: TRBV29-1
abundance: once
CDR3nt: TGCAGCGCAACAGGGTCCGGAAACACCATATATTTT
CDR3aa: CSATGSGNTIYF

j_gene: TRBJ1-2
d_gene: TRBD1
v_gene: TRBV5-1
abundance: -
CDR3nt: TGCGCCAGCAGCTTGGCCGGACAGGGGGCATATGGCTACACCTTC
CDR3aa: CASSLAGQGAYGYTF

j_gene: TRBJ1-1
d_gene: TRBD1
v_gene: TRBV9
abundance: -
CDR3nt: TGTGCCAGCAGCGACCGACAGGGGGCTAGCACTGAAGCTTTCTTT
CDR3aa: CASSDRQGASTEAFF

j_gene: TRBJ2-7
d_gene: TRBD1
v_gene: TRBV5-4
abundance: -
CDR3nt: TGTGCCAGCACCCCGAATGGGGACAGGGGCTCCTACGAGCAGTACTTC
CDR3aa: CASTPNGDRGSYEQYF

j_gene: TRBJ2-3
d_gene: -
v_gene: TRBV20-1
abundance: -
CDR3nt: TGCAGTGCTAGTCACGAGCGGACAGATACGCAGTATTTT
CDR3aa: CSASHERTDTQYF

j_gene: TRBJ1-1
d_gene: TRBD1
v_gene: TRBV3-1/TRBV3-2
abundance: once
CDR3nt: TGTGCCAGCAGCCTTGGGACAGGGGTGACTGAAGCTTTCTTT
CDR3aa: CASSLGTGVTEAFF

j_gene: TRBJ2-1
d_gene: TRBD1
v_gene: TRBV3-1/TRBV3-2
abundance: -
CDR3nt: TGTGCCAGCAGCCCTCTGGGACAGAGCTCCTACAATGAGCAGTTCTTC
CDR3aa: CASSPLGQSSYNEQFF

j_gene: TRBJ2-3
d_gene: TRBD2
v_gene: TRBV6-1
abundance: -
CDR3nt: TGTGCCAGCAGTGAACGTCCCAGCGGGGGGCGTAATACGCAGTATTTT
CDR3aa: CASSERPSGGRNTQYF

j_gene: TRBJ2-4
d_gene: TRBD2
v_gene: TRBV10-3
abundance: -
CDR3nt: TGTGCCATCAGTGAAACACTAGGGAGGGGAGGCATTCAGTACTTC
CDR3aa: CAISETLGRGGIQYF

j_gene: TRBJ2-1
d_gene: TRBD1
v_gene: TRBV6-1
abundance: -
CDR3nt: TGTGCCAGCAGTGACCGGGACAGGGGGCTTGGTGAGCAGTTCTTC
CDR3aa: CASSDRDRGLGEQFF

j_gene: TRBJ2-1
d_gene: TRBD2
v_gene: TRBV4-1
abundance: -
CDR3nt: TGCGCCAGCAGCCAAGCTCTAGCGGGGGGCTCGGAGCAGTTCTTC
CDR3aa: CASSQALAGGSEQFF

j_gene: TRBJ1-2
d_gene: -
v_gene: TRBV30
abundance: -
CDR3nt: TGTGCCTGGAGTGTACAGCGAAAGGGGCAGGACTATGGCTACACCTTC
CDR3aa: CAWSVQRKGQDYGYTF

j_gene: TRBJ1-1
d_gene: -
v_gene: TRBV14
abundance: -
CDR3nt: TGTGCCAGCAGCCCCCGTCCAGGGGAGAGGACTGAAGCTTTCTTT
CDR3aa: CASSPRPGERTEAFF

j_gene: TRBJ2-7
d_gene: TRBD1
v_gene: TRBV10-3
abundance: -
CDR3nt: TGTGCCATCAGTGAGTCGACGGGACAGGGCCTCGGCGAGCAGTACTTC
CDR3aa: CAISESTGQGLGEQYF

j_gene: TRBJ2-7
d_gene: -
v_gene: TRBV9
abundance: -
CDR3nt: TGTGCCAGCAGCGTAAACGAGGAGCAGTACTTC
CDR3aa: CASSVNEEQYF

j_gene: TRBJ2-2
d_gene: TRBD1
v_gene: TRBV9
abundance: -
CDR3nt: TGTGCCAGCAGCCAGGACAGGGCCGGAACCGGGGAGCTGTTTTTT
CDR3aa: CASSQDRAGTGELFF

j_gene: TRBJ2-7
d_gene: -
v_gene: TRBV2
abundance: -
CDR3nt: TGTGCCAGCAGTGCCAGAATCTACGAGCAGTACTTC
CDR3aa: CASSARIYEQYF

j_gene: TRBJ2-2
d_gene: TRBD2
v_gene: TRBV7-9
abundance: -
CDR3nt: TGTGCCAGCAGCTCCCGCGGGGGGGCGGCCGGGGAGCTGTTTTTT
CDR3aa: CASSSRGGAAGELFF

j_gene: TRBJ1-4
d_gene: -
v_gene: TRBV2
abundance: -
CDR3nt: TGTGCCAGCAGTGGGACAAATTTACGGGAAAAACTGTTTTTT
CDR3aa: CASSGTNLREKLFF

j_gene: TRBJ1-6
d_gene: -
v_gene: TRBV20-1
abundance: -
CDR3nt: TGCAGTGCTAGTCGCGGGCAGAATAATTCACCCCTCCACTTT
CDR3aa: CSASRGQNNSPLHF

j_gene: TRBJ2-3
d_gene: TRBD1
v_gene: TRBV10-1
abundance: -
CDR3nt: TGCGCCAGCAGTGAAGGGACAGGGGGCGACCCCACAGATACGCAGTATTTT
CDR3aa: CASSEGTGGDPTDTQYF

j_gene: TRBJ2-7
d_gene: TRBD1
v_gene: TRBV6-5
abundance: -
CDR3nt: TGTGCCAGCAGTTACAACCCGGGACAGGGGCGTAACGAGCAGTACTTC
CDR3aa: CASSYNPGQGRNEQYF

j_gene: TRBJ2-7
d_gene: TRBD2
v_gene: TRBV5-4
abundance: -
CDR3nt: TGTGCCAGCAGCCCGGGACTAGCGGGTCTGGCCTACGAGCAGTACTTC
CDR3aa: CASSPGLAGLAYEQYF

j_gene: TRBJ2-7
d_gene: TRBD2
v_gene: TRBV27
abundance: -
CDR3nt: TGTGCCAGCAGGACTAGCGGGGGGGCCCAGATCAACTCCGGGGCCTACGAGCAGTACTTC
CDR3aa: CASRTSGGAQINSGAYEQYF

j_gene: TRBJ2-2
d_gene: -
v_gene: TRBV4-1
abundance: -
CDR3nt: TGCGCCAGCACCCCCCTCCTCGGCGGGGAGCTGTTTTTT
CDR3aa: CASTPLLGGELFF

j_gene: TRBJ1-1
d_gene: -
v_gene: TRBV2
abundance: -
CDR3nt: TGTGCCAGCAAACCCTATACAGGGTTTTTTGCTTTCTTT
CDR3aa: CASKPYTGFFAFF

j_gene: TRBJ2-1
d_gene: TRBD2
v_gene: TRBV4-2
abundance: once
CDR3nt: TGTGCCAGCAGCCAAGCACGGGGGGTCGACAATGAGCAGTTCTTC
CDR3aa: CASSQARGVDNEQFF

j_gene: TRBJ1-1
d_gene: TRBD1
v_gene: TRBV7-8
abundance: -
CDR3nt: TGTGCCAGCAGCGCGAGGGGGCGGACTGAAGCTTTCTTT
CDR3aa: CASSARGRTEAFF

j_gene: TRBJ1-2
d_gene: -
v_gene: TRBV12-3/TRBV12-4
abundance: -
CDR3nt: TGTGCCAGCAGCCTGACAGGCGACTATGGCTACACCTTC
CDR3aa: CASSLTGDYGYTF

j_gene: TRBJ2-5
d_gene: -
v_gene: TRBV6-5
abundance: -
CDR3nt: TGTGCCAGCAGTTACTCCTTCTGGACAGACAGAGAGACCCAGTACTTC
CDR3aa: CASSYSFWTDRETQYF

j_gene: TRBJ1-6
d_gene: TRBD1
v_gene: TRBV7-2
abundance: -
CDR3nt: TGTGCCAGCAGCCTCTCCGGGACAGGGCTTTCACCCCTCCACTTT
CDR3aa: CASSLSGTGLSPLHF

j_gene: TRBJ2-2
d_gene: -
v_gene: TRBV7-6
abundance: -
CDR3nt: TGTGCCAGCAGCTTAGGGGCAGGGGGAGGCACCGGGGAGCTGTTTTTT
CDR3aa: CASSLGAGGGTGELFF

j_gene: TRBJ2-5
d_gene: TRBD1
v_gene: TRBV5-6
abundance: -
CDR3nt: TGTGCCAGCAGCCTCCGGACAGGGGGCGCCGAGACCCAGTACTTC
CDR3aa: CASSLRTGGAETQYF

j_gene: TRBJ1-1
d_gene: TRBD1
v_gene: TRBV15
abundance: -
CDR3nt: TGTGCCGCCCAGGGGGACACTGAAGCTTTCTTT
CDR3aa: CAAQGDTEAFF

j_gene: TRBJ1-1
d_gene: -
v_gene: TRBV5-4
abundance: few
CDR3nt: TGTGCCAGCAGCCCCTCGGCGGGGCTAATACTTGAAGCTTTCTTT
CDR3aa: CASSPSAGLILEAFF

j_gene: TRBJ2-7
d_gene: -
v_gene: TRBV5-5
abundance: -
CDR3nt: TGTGCCAGCAGCTTGGCCGATAGGGGCTACGAGCAGTACTTC
CDR3aa: CASSLADRGYEQYF

j_gene: TRBJ1-6
d_gene: -
v_gene: TRBV11-2
abundance: -
CDR3nt: TGTGCCAGCAGCTTATTGACGGCAGGGAGGTCACCCCTCCACTTT
CDR3aa: CASSLLTAGRSPLHF

j_gene: TRBJ2-2
d_gene: TRBD1
v_gene: TRBV9
abundance: -
CDR3nt: TGTGCCAGCAGCGCCCGGGACAGGGGCACCGGGGAGCTGTTTTTT
CDR3aa: CASSARDRGTGELFF

j_gene: TRBJ2-3
d_gene: -
v_gene: TRBV5-4
abundance: -
CDR3nt: TGTGCCAGCAGCGCACTGACTAACACAGATACGCAGTATTTT
CDR3aa: CASSALTNTDTQYF

j_gene: TRBJ2-7
d_gene: -
v_gene: TRBV5-1
abundance: -
CDR3nt: TGCGCCAGCAGCTTTGGGACATTCAGGGTCTACGAGCAGTACTTC
CDR3aa: CASSFGTFRVYEQYF

j_gene: TRBJ2-3
d_gene: TRBD2
v_gene: TRBV7-9
abundance: -
CDR3nt: TGTGCCAGCAGCGCCCGAAGCGGGGGGGTGGTCACAGATACGCAGTATTTT
CDR3aa: CASSARSGGVVTDTQYF

j_gene: TRBJ2-1
d_gene: -
v_gene: TRBV6-5
abundance: -
CDR3nt: TGTGCCAGCAGTCTAGACAGGGGACTATACAATGAGCAGTTCTTC
CDR3aa: CASSLDRGLYNEQFF

j_gene: TRBJ2-5
d_gene: TRBD1
v_gene: TRBV7-2
abundance: -
CDR3nt: TGTGCCAGCAGCTTCACGACAGGGTACGCCGAGACCCAGTACTTC
CDR3aa: CASSFTTGYAETQYF